One sample yielded the 5 T cell receptor beta chains listed below, sequenced in a study of T cell responses to AZD1222 COVID-19 vaccine. TCRdb's copy holds only in-frame clones and misses some; the assay was immunoSEQ multiplex PCR. The profile shows some 60,000 clones, about 88% of them singletons. The material was peripheral blood, obtained 28 days after the second AZD1222 dose. These receptors were obtained from an adult who received the AZD1222 COVID-19 vaccine.

J is TRBJ2-7 and V is TRBV20-1; TRBD2 matches at 11 bases. Trimming cost V 3 bases and J 7 bases; bases outside gene matches: 8. Germline CDR1 is DFQATT and CDR2 is SNEGSKA (reference sequence). The CDR3 is 14 residues long. The DNA of the CDR3 is TGCAGTGCTAGTCCTCTAGCGGGAGGAGGGGAGCAGTACTTC. It translates to CSASPLAGGGEQYF.

The chain is built from TRBV29-1 and TRBJ1-5; TRBD1 agrees at 8 bases. The CDR3 is 13 residues long. V trimming: 7 bases; J trimming: 1 base; junction bases outside the gene matches: 3. Germline-derived CDR1 and CDR2 are SQVTM and ANQGSEA. CDR3 sequence (DNA): TGCAGCGGAGACAGGGGAAGCAATCAGCCCCAGCATTTT. Protein: CSGDRGSNQPQHF. Supplemented by reference TRBV29-1 and TRBJ1-5, the full variable domain reads SAVISQKPSRDICQRGTSLTIQCQVDSQVTMMFWYRQQPGQSLTLIATANQGSEATYESGFVIDKFPISRPNLTFSTLTVSNMSPEDSSIYLCSGDRGSNQPQHFGDGTRLSIL.

This clone showed up just a few times. CDR3 loop: CASTPPRGPLHF. Written as DNA, the CDR3 is TGTGCCAGCACCCCTCCCCGGGGCCCCCTCCACTTT. The chain uses TRBV28 and TRBJ1-6, with D perhaps matching TRBD1 (5 bases). Germline loops: CDR1 MDHEN, CDR2 SYDVKM. This CDR3 has 12 amino acids. V was trimmed by 7 bases and J by 13 bases, leaving 14 bases between them.

This chain joins TRBV6-5 and TRBJ2-5; D unclear. The CDR3 consists of 14 residues. Germline V gene lookup returns CDR1 MNHEY and CDR2 SVGAGI. V was cut by 5 bases and J by 4 bases, with 14 bases left in between. The CDR3 region is CASSSHRVLETQYF. The CDR3 DNA reads TGTGCCAGCAGTAGTCATCGGGTTTTAGAGACCCAGTACTTC.

The chain's CDR3 is CASSISGLAGPSGETQYF. DNA for the CDR3: TGCGCCAGCAGCATTTCGGGACTAGCGGGCCCCTCAGGAGAGACCCAGTACTTC. The V gene is TRBV5-1, the J gene TRBJ2-5; 12 bases are shared with TRBD2. From germline, CDR1 is SGHRS and CDR2 YFSETQ. The CDR3 contains 18 residues. V trimming: 4 bases; J trimming: 4 bases; junction bases outside the gene matches: 14.